The source of this T cell receptor (beta chain) is a study of T-cell memory formation after mild COVID-19 (dated by TCRdb to about 2021). Broadly, across the study: Most TCR sequence clusters were specific to one of the two donors. In a couple of donors, T-cell clones that expanded and contracted after mild COVID-19 were tracked by sequencing TCRalpha and TCRbeta repertoires over time. The cohort comprised two young, previously healthy adult volunteers, one female and one male. Points the paper makes about the study in general: Some responding clones were detected in pre-infection memory, suggesting pre-existing cross-reactive memory T cells joined the SARS-CoV-2 response. Contracting CD4+ clones appeared mostly in the CM and EM memory subsets, whereas CD8+ clones were enriched in EMRA. The second-wave clones that peaked on day 37 were not confirmed to be SARS-CoV-2 specific. Only a couple of mild cases were covered in the study, and larger cohorts including severe cases with pre-infection samples were considered necessary. Clones contracting from day 15 to 85 had balanced CD4/CD8 phenotypes, while a second wave expanding from day 15 to 37 was biased towards CD4+.

Ficoll-Paque density gradient centrifugation was the method used to isolate PBMCs. V is reduced by 6 bases and J by 7 bases, leaving a spacing of 12 bases between them. There are 12 amino acids in the CDR3, from cysteine to phenylalanine inclusive. Left in the record is the CDR3 DNA by itself, 36 bases read in frame from the first base. CDR1 and CDR2, per the germline V gene, are MGHDK and SYGVNS. Data came from an Illumina NovaSeq 6000. Using 5'RACE with constant-segment primers, TCRalpha and TCRbeta cDNA libraries were constructed, with sample barcodes and unique molecular identifiers added in the process. Trizol reagent was used to extract RNA from every sample. Libraries were amplified in two PCR steps, with a second sample barcode and Illumina TruSeq adapters added in the second step. Sequencing of libraries was performed on an Illumina NovaSeq with 2 x 150 bp paired-end reads. The authors' pipeline ran thus. The reads were demultiplexed and collapsed into UMI-guided consensus sequences using migec v1.2.7. Using mixcr v2.1.11, the UMI consensuses were aligned to TRA and TRB V and J templates and assembled into clonotypes. A clonotype was counted as expanded or contracted only if both edgeR and NoisET called the change significant, with noise models trained on biological replicates. For edgeR calls, the thresholds were a false discovery rate-adjusted p below 0.01 and a log2 fold-change of 1. As an exploratory analysis of dynamics, max-normalized trajectories of the 1000 most abundant clonotypes were examined by PCA with hierarchical clustering. Separately sequenced CD4+ and CD8+ repertoires were used to assign a CD4 or CD8 phenotype to each responding clone. TCRdb ran its own pipeline on the public reads, namely fastp trimming at Q25 and MiXCR clone calling, and kept in-frame beta chains. Each CDR3 protein appears once, grouped with its most common genes and DNA. Here the V and J calls rest on TCRdb's processing, not on the authors' analysis. Within this sample are 200,000 to 250,000 distinct CDR3 sequences, with about 15% of them counted one time only. The ten largest clones take up approximately 3.4% of the sample.

As for this clonotype: The antigen it recognizes is unknown. Per-base quality was not reported, and no clone a single base away is much larger than it.

This TCR was recovered from a man between 18 and 35 years old who had mild COVID-19 (a few samples of this study predate the infection). The sample titles of this study are shuffled in the database, so cell type and time point are left out; the donor was told from shared clones. Recombination linked TRBV25-1 to TRBJ1-2; TRBD1 could be the D gene, as 5 bases match. Sequencing input: PBMCs or a T cell subset sorted from them (not recorded which). The CDR3 loop reads CASREGYGGYTF. The nucleotide sequence reads as follows: TGTGCCAGCAGAGAGGGGTACGGTGGCTACACCTTC.